This section outlines one T cell receptor beta chain sequence together with its context. Its antigen is still unknown. Different DNA sequences within this sample yield the same CDR3. Clones were read by immunoSEQ multiplex PCR, and TCRdb kept only the in-frame ones, dropping some. The sample comprises some 640,000 clones, about 90% of which are singletons, and over 1.3% rests with the top ten. These data originate in a study of Ad26.COV2.S vaccination and SARS-CoV-2 variants. Study observations and caveats: Placebo recipients trailed vaccine recipients in spike-specific TCR breadth.

V shed 1 base and J shed 2 bases, with 5 bases lying between them. The CDR3 loop spans 13 amino acids. As to treatment: some 20 received Ad26.COV2.S at low or high dose, single or two shots; about five received placebo; per-sample allocation not given. The investigators took samples on day 63 after the first vaccine or placebo injection. The chain links TRBV12-3 or TRBV12-4 to TRBJ1-1, with D hard to call. The clonotype comes from a person aged 18-65 years who received the Ad26.COV2.S COVID-19 vaccine or a placebo. The starting material was peripheral blood, obtained in a trial of Ad26.COV2.S vaccine versus placebo. CDR3 sequence reads: CASSLGVNTEAFF. The CDR3 coding sequence is TGTGCCAGCAGTTTAGGAGTTAACACTGAAGCTTTCTTT.